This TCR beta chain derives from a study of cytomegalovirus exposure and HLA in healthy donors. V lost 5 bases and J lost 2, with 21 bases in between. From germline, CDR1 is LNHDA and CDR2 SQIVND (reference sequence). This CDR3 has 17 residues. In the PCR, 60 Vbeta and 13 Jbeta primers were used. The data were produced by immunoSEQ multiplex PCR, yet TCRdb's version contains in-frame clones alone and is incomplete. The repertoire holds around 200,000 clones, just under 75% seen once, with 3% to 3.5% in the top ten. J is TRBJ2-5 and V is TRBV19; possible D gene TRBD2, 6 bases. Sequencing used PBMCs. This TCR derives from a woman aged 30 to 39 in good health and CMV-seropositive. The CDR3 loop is CASSHPSGSRAQETQYF. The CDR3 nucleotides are TGTGCCAGTAGTCATCCCTCCGGGAGCAGGGCTCAAGAGACCCAGTACTTC.